This T cell receptor beta chain originates from a study of blood T cells in healthy people across ages. With a J-beta primer mix and a sample-barcoded 5' primer, a second PCR ran about 7 to 12 cycles. Each cDNA molecule was tagged by a template-switch adaptor that had 12 random nucleotides. TCRdb reanalysed the 5' RACE reads using MiXCR and keeps one entry per CDR3 protein. Of roughly 1.5 million distinct CDR3 sequences in the sample, less than 45% were seen once. Study-level points and caveats: Leaving the PBMCs unsorted stopped any conclusive comparison of naive versus antigen-experienced cells. It was the long-lived donors that had more naive CD4+ cells and higher diversity than aged donors. Measured against age, TCR beta diversity per million T cells decreased in a roughly linear manner.

Trimming took 3 bases from V and 6 from J, leaving 9 bases between them. CDR3 length: 13 residues. In germline, CDR1 is MNHNS, CDR2 SASEGT. To note about this clonotype: What it binds is unknown.

Sequenced sample: blood. The gene calls are TRBV6-1 and TRBJ2-1; D is ambiguous. The sequence derives from a woman under 30 in good health. CDR3 DNA: TGTGCCAGCAGTGAGTTACGTTTCAATGAGCAGTTCTTC. Protein sequence: CASSELRFNEQFF.